This is a list of T cell receptor beta chains from one sample in a study of cytomegalovirus exposure and HLA in healthy donors. Data came from immunoSEQ multiplex PCR; TCRdb stores just in-frame clones and leaves some out. The sample has under 200,000 clones, around 79% seen once. Input material: PBMCs. These receptors were collected from a male donor in good health and CMV-seropositive. Both conserved end residues are part of each CDR3. Fields, in order: clone size, V gene, J gene, CDR3 protein. Size values are once, few and many counts, or a class for expanded clones, and some rows have none.

size: .
V: TRBV2
J: TRBJ1-2
CDR3: CASSEGQGPGYTF

size: .
V: TRBV5-8
J: TRBJ2-7
CDR3: CASTRGGNSYEQYF

size: .
V: TRBV7-9
J: TRBJ1-1
CDR3: CASSLGGRNTEAFF

size: .
V: TRBV27
J: TRBJ2-3
CDR3: CASSHLQGKDTQYF

size: .
V: TRBV6-1
J: TRBJ2-3
CDR3: CASSEGLASTDTQYF

size: .
V: TRBV7-9
J: TRBJ2-3
CDR3: CASSLVATTPRTDTQYF

size: .
V: TRBV7-9
J: TRBJ1-3
CDR3: CASTLNTIYF

size: .
V: TRBV5-4
J: TRBJ1-6
CDR3: CASSSRQGNSPLHF

size: .
V: TRBV19
J: TRBJ1-6
CDR3: CAIGTGNNSPLHF

size: .
V: TRBV6-1
J: TRBJ1-2
CDR3: CAIEPGQGARGYTF

size: .
V: TRBV7-3
J: TRBJ1-6
CDR3: CASSETGLHSPLHF

size: .
V: TRBV27
J: TRBJ2-1
CDR3: CASSSILRGSSKQFF

size: few
V: TRBV2
J: TRBJ1-1
CDR3: CASSEAEGVKAFF

size: .
V: TRBV29-1
J: TRBJ2-3
CDR3: CSARTSGGHTQYF

size: once
V: TRBV7-9
J: TRBJ1-6
CDR3: CASSLGTVEDSPLHF

size: .
V: TRBV9
J: TRBJ2-7
CDR3: CASSVRQDSYEQYF

size: few
V: TRBV30
J: TRBJ1-5
CDR3: CAWSVGGTPYQPQHF

size: .
V: TRBV7-2
J: TRBJ2-2
CDR3: CASSFFSGGVTGELFF

size: .
V: TRBV5-6
J: TRBJ1-1
CDR3: CASSLGLRSEAFF

size: .
V: TRBV4-1
J: TRBJ1-2
CDR3: CASSHKGGTAPGTQEANYGYTF

size: .
V: TRBV4-2
J: TRBJ2-7
CDR3: CASSQVVDSGGAYEQYF

size: .
V: TRBV6-1
J: TRBJ2-7
CDR3: CASSGLRGGEQYF

size: .
V: TRBV6-5
J: TRBJ2-2
CDR3: CASSPSGGDGELFF

size: .
V: TRBV2
J: TRBJ1-2
CDR3: CASSPDRGRDFNYGYTF

size: .
V: TRBV5-1
J: TRBJ1-2
CDR3: CASAPYRTANYGYTF

size: .
V: TRBV19
J: TRBJ1-5
CDR3: CASSNQGGTQPQHF

size: .
V: TRBV19
J: TRBJ1-3
CDR3: CASTQDTFSGNTIYF

size: .
V: TRBV6-5
J: TRBJ2-2
CDR3: CASSGLENTGELFF

size: .
V: TRBV6-5
J: TRBJ1-1
CDR3: CASSSGGNGNTEAFF

size: few
V: TRBV9
J: TRBJ2-1
CDR3: CASSGGGAPYNEQFF

size: .
V: TRBV15
J: TRBJ1-2
CDR3: CATSRDEGRAPYGYTF

size: .
V: TRBV18
J: TRBJ1-1
CDR3: CASSSTGKNTEAFF

size: .
V: TRBV30
J: TRBJ1-1
CDR3: CAWSVMPALGRTEAFF

size: .
V: TRBV9
J: TRBJ2-2
CDR3: CASSTTSKAGELFF

size: .
V: TRBV6-5
J: TRBJ1-2
CDR3: CASSYSGQVYGYTF

size: .
V: TRBV7-9
J: TRBJ2-7
CDR3: CASSLETTSQYF

size: .
V: TRBV9
J: .
CDR3: CASSPQRGQGVYEQYF

size: .
V: TRBV6-5
J: TRBJ1-1
CDR3: CASSYATGGNTEAFF

size: .
V: TRBV9
J: TRBJ2-5
CDR3: CASSVSSSGEWETQYF

size: .
V: TRBV7-2
J: TRBJ2-3
CDR3: CASSLGGGVHTDTQYF

size: .
V: TRBV5-1
J: TRBJ1-4
CDR3: CASSEKTGYNEKLFF

size: .
V: TRBV19
J: TRBJ1-2
CDR3: CASSPWDRNNYGYTF

size: .
V: TRBV30
J: TRBJ2-6
CDR3: CAWSVPAGANVLTF

size: .
V: TRBV7-2
J: TRBJ2-7
CDR3: CASSSRRGGDFLYEQYF

size: .
V: TRBV5-8
J: TRBJ1-4
CDR3: CASSLLGQGGEKLFF

size: .
V: TRBV2
J: TRBJ2-7
CDR3: CASSDGQRSSYEQYF

size: .
V: TRBV2
J: TRBJ1-4
CDR3: CASEREKLFF

size: few
V: TRBV18
J: TRBJ1-3
CDR3: CASSPSAGTGNTIYF